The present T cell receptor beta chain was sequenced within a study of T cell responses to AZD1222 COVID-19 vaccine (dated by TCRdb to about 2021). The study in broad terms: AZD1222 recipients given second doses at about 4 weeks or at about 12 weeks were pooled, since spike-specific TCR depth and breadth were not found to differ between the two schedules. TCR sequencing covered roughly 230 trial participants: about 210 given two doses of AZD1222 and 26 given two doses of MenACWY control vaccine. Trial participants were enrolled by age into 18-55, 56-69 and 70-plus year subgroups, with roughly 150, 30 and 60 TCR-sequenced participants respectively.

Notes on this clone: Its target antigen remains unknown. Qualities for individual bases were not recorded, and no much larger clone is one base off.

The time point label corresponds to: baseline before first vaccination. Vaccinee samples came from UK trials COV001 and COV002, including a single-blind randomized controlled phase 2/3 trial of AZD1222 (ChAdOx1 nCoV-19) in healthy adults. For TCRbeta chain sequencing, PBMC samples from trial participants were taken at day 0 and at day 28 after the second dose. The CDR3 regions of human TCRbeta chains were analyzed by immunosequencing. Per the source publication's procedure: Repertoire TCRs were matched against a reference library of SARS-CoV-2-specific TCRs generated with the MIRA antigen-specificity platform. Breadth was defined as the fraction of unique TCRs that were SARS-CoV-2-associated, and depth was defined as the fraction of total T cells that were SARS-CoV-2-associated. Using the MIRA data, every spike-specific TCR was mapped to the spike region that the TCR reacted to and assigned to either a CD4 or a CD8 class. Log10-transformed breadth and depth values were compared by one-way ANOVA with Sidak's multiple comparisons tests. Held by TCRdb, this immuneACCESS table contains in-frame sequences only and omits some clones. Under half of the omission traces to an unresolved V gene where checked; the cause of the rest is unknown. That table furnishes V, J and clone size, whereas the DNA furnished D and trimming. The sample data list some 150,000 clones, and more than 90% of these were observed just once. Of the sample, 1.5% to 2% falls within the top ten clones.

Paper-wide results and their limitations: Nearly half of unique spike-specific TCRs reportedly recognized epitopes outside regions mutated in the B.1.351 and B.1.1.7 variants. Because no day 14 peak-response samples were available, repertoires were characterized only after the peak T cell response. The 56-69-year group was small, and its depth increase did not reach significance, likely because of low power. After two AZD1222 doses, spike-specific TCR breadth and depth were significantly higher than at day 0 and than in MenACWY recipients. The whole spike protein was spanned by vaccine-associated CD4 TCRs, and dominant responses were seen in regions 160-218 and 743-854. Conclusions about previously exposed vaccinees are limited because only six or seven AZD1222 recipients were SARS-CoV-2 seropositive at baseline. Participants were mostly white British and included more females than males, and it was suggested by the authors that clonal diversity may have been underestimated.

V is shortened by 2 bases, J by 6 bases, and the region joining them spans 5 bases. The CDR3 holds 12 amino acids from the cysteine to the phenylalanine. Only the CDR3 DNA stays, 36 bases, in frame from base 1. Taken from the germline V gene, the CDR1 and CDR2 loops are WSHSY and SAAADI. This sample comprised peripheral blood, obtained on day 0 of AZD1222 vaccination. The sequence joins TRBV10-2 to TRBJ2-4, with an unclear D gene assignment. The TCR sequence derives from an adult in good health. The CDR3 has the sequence CASSEGVNIQYF. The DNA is TGCGCCAGCAGTGAGGGGGTAAACATTCAGTACTTC.